The 7 T cell receptor beta chains in this list originate from one sample, sequenced in a study of blood T cells in healthy people across ages. Combining a sample-barcoded 5' primer with a J-beta primer mix, a second PCR ran for about 7 to 12 cycles. TCRdb independently ran MiXCR on the 5' RACE reads; one entry per CDR3 protein. The table lists approximately 810,000 distinct CDR3 sequences, around 30% of them singletons, with 17% in the top ten. Specimen: blood. The receptors stem from a woman aged 80 or over in good health.

The table lists this clonotype with a count of one. Compared with germline, one end of the junction differs, possibly owing to a read error. CDR3 sequence: CSARDSSNQPRHF. The CDR3 DNA follows: TGCAGCGCCCGGGACAGTAGCAATCAGCCCCGGCATTTT. This rearrangement joins TRBV29-1 to TRBJ1-5; TRBD1 aligns across 7 bases. The CDR3 runs 13 residues. Germline CDR1 is SQVTM and CDR2 is ANQGSEA.

This clonotype occurred many times. This chain joins TRBV12-3 or TRBV12-4 and TRBJ1-4; D is uncertain. The CDR3 consists of 16 residues. Trimming took 2 bases from V and 0 from J, leaving 10 bases between them. The CDR3 nucleotides read TGTGCCAGCAGTTTAAATCCCCAGCCAACTAATGAAAAACTGTTTTTT. As protein: CASSLNPQPTNEKLFF.

This clonotype was detected ten times or more. This rearrangement joins TRBV3-1 to TRBJ1-2, with TRBD1 as a possible D gene (5 bases). The CDR3 runs 15 residues. The germline CDR1 and CDR2 sequences are LGHDT and YNNKEL (reference sequence). V was cut by 2 bases and J by 8 bases, with 18 bases left in between. The DNA of the CDR3 is TGTGCCAGCAGCCAATTAAGTCGGGGGTTGGAGGGCTACACCTTC. It translates to CASSQLSRGLEGYTF.

This clonotype occurred a few times. The J gene is TRBJ1-1, the V gene TRBV9; D is ambiguous. Per germline, CDR1 SGDLS and CDR2 YYNGEE. This CDR3 is built from 14 residues. The V end was cut by 4 bases, the J end by 0 bases, with 10 bases between. CDR3 DNA sequence: TGTGCCAGCAGCACCGATGTCCTGAACACTGAAGCTTTCTTT. Its protein product is CASSTDVLNTEAFF. The full variable domain, in which reference TRBV9 and TRBJ1-1 provide the parts outside the CDR3, is DSGVTQTPKHLITATGQRVTLRCSPRSGDLSVYWYQQSLDQGLQFLIQYYNGEERAKGNILERFSAQQFPDLHSELNLSSLELGDSALYFCASSTDVLNTEAFFGQGTRLTVV.

This clonotype was observed many times. This chain connects TRBV5-1 to TRBJ2-1; possible D gene TRBD2, 6 bases. The CDR3 covers 16 residues. The germline V gene has CDR1 SGHRS and CDR2 YFSETQ. Trimming took 0 bases from V and 3 from J, leaving 13 bases between them. CDR3 amino acids: CASSLVGRGVYNEQFF. The CDR3 DNA sequence: TGCGCCAGCAGCTTGGTTGGGCGGGGAGTCTACAATGAGCAGTTCTTC.

In its sample, this clonotype was seen many times. The V call is TRBV7-2, the J call TRBJ1-1; maybe TRBD1 (5 bases). CDR1 is SGHTA and CDR2 is FQGNSA in the germline V gene. V dropped 5 bases and J dropped 10 bases, with 26 bases sitting between them. This CDR3 region has 16 residues. CDR3: CASSPTSGGGPLLAFF. In nucleotides, the CDR3 is TGTGCCAGCAGCCCTACATCGGGGGGGGGACCACTTCTAGCTTTCTTT.

This clonotype occurred a few times. The chain recombines TRBV11-2 with TRBJ2-2; 9 nucleotides align to TRBD1. Losses at the gene ends were 1 base for V and 6 bases for J; bases not matched to a gene: 6. The CDR3 totals 16 residues. Germline lookup yields CDR1 SGHAT and CDR2 FQNNGV. This chain's CDR3 is CASSLGQGVAAGELFF. The CDR3 region has the DNA TGTGCCAGCAGCTTAGGACAGGGGGTCGCAGCCGGGGAGCTGTTTTTT.